This entry lists 8 T cell receptor beta chains sequenced from one sample in a study of T-cell reconstitution after alpha-beta-depleted transplantation in children. Preparation of the TCRbeta library involved a method that used unique molecular identifiers. MiXCR, run by TCRdb on the PCR reads, gives a single entry per CDR3 protein. This repertoire shows 80,000 to 95,000 distinct CDR3 sequences, 7.5% to 9.5% found once; its top ten account for 6.9%. Material: PBMCs from the stem cell graft donor, obtained from the stem cell graft. The receptors here all came from a human donor who donated a stem cell graft to a child with congenital amegakaryocytic thrombocytopenia.

This clonotype showed up many times. J is TRBJ2-7 and V is TRBV7-2; 9 positions match TRBD1. Germline V gene data show CDR1 as SGHTA and CDR2 as FQGNSA. The CDR3 loop spans 14 amino acids. V shed 0 bases and J 3 bases; nucleotides not matched to a gene: 0. The CDR3 DNA reads as TGTGCCAGCAGCTTAGCGACAGGGGGCTACGAGCAGTACTTC. It translates to CASSLATGGYEQYF.

There are many counts of this clonotype. The gene calls are TRBV28 and TRBJ1-5; unclear D gene. Trimming removed 6 bases at V and 7 bases at J, with 22 bases between. CDR3 length: 16 residues. CDR1 is MDHEN, CDR2 SYDVKM, per germline. CDR3 residues: CASRPLSLLGGQPQHF. In DNA form, the CDR3 reads TGTGCCAGCAGGCCATTGTCCCTTCTAGGCGGGCAGCCCCAGCATTTT.

This clonotype was detected many times. This chain's CDR3 is CATAGGPGNTIYF. The CDR3 nucleotides are TGTGCCACGGCGGGGGGCCCTGGAAACACCATATATTTT. The chain employs TRBV24-1 and TRBJ1-3; tentative D call: TRBD1 (6 bases). CDR1 KGHDR and CDR2 SFDVKD come from the germline V gene. Trimming pared 10 bases from V and 2 bases from J, leaving 11 bases between. The CDR3 is 13 amino acids.

This clonotype was seen at least ten times. V usage is TRBV20-1 and J usage is TRBJ1-1; 11 bases are shared with TRBD1. V was clipped by 4 bases and J by 5 bases; unmatched bases: 6. This CDR3 contains 14 residues. Germline CDR1 DFQATT, CDR2 SNEGSKA (reference sequence). The CDR3 sequence is CSAKGDRGGTEAFF. CDR3 sequence (DNA): TGCAGTGCTAAAGGGGACAGGGGGGGAACTGAAGCTTTCTTT.

This clonotype was observed once. The chain is built from TRBV7-9 and TRBJ2-3; no reliable D call. V was trimmed by 5 bases and J by 4 bases, leaving 10 bases between them. The CDR3 is made up of 13 amino acids. The germline gives CDR1 SEHNR, CDR2 FQNEAQ (reference sequence). As DNA, the CDR3 is TGTGCCAGCAGCGAGTTATGGGCAGATACGCAGTATTTT. It yields the protein CASSELWADTQYF. The whole variable domain, remainder taken from reference TRBV7-9 and TRBJ2-3, is DTGVSQNPRHKITKRGQNVTFRCDPISEHNRLYWYRQTLGQGPEFLTYFQNEAQLEKSRLLSDRFSAERPKGSFSTLEIQRTEQGDSAMYLCASSELWADTQYFGPGTRLTVL.

This clonotype has at least ten counts. The chain links TRBV20-1 to TRBJ2-3, with 7 bases lining up with TRBD2. Trimming cost V 7 bases and J 2 bases; bases outside gene matches: 9. The CDR3 consists of 14 residues. In germline, CDR1 is DFQATT, CDR2 SNEGSKA (reference sequence). CDR3 region: CSVSLAWVTDTQYF. CDR3 nucleotides: TGCAGTGTTTCACTAGCGTGGGTCACAGATACGCAGTATTTT.

This clonotype showed up many times. The CDR3 DNA is TGCAGCGCTGGACAGGGCGAGGAGACCCAGTACTTC. Encoded protein: CSAGQGEETQYF. The chain has TRBV29-1 and TRBJ2-5; TRBD1 agrees at 8 bases. The trim removed 7 bases at V and 5 bases at J, leaving 6 bases unmatched. The germline V gene encodes CDR1 SQVTM and CDR2 ANQGSEA. The CDR3 runs to 12 residues.

The chain joins TRBV19 to TRBJ1-5, with 10 nucleotides matching TRBD1. Germline loops: CDR1 LNHDA, CDR2 SQIVND (reference sequence). CDR3 length equals 15 residues. J gave up 6 bases and V 7 bases, and 9 bases lay outside the gene matches. The CDR3 loop reads CASTRGQGVVQPQHF. In nucleotides, the CDR3 is TGTGCCAGTACCCGAGGACAGGGGGTAGTTCAGCCCCAGCATTTT. Combining the CDR3 with reference TRBV19 and TRBJ1-5 gives the whole variable domain DGGITQSPKYLFRKEGQNVTLSCEQNLNHDAMYWYRQDPGQGLRLIYYSQIVNDFQKGDIAEGYSVSREKKESFPLTVTSAQKNPTAFYLCASTRGQGVVQPQHFGDGTRLSIL.